The TCR beta chain under discussion was sequenced for a study of response to subunit inactivated influenza vaccine. Each CDR3 protein gets one entry after TCRdb re-called the RT-PCR reads with MiXCR. This table has just over 300,000 distinct CDR3 sequences, just over 20% appearing once. Study-level points and caveats: Each seasonal flu vaccination may recruit only limited new T cells, authors suggested.

In the case of this clonotype: Its antigen is undetermined.

With V trimmed by 2 bases and J by 0 bases, 4 bases remained unmatched. Germline-derived CDR1 and CDR2 are SGHVS and FQNEAQ. The CDR3 loop spans 16 amino acids. The sequence was obtained from a man aged 50 to 69 who received an inactivated influenza vaccine. The starting material was PBMCs from blood, obtained 21 months after vaccination. The gene calls are TRBV7-8 and TRBJ2-1; 7 bases map to TRBD2. DNA for the CDR3: TGTGCCAGCAGCTTAAACGGCGGGAGCTCCTACAATGAGCAGTTCTTC. Amino acid sequence: CASSLNGGSSYNEQFF.